Shown below are 2 T cell receptor beta chains from a single sample sequenced in a study of T cell changes during pregnancy in multiple sclerosis. Using immunoSEQ multiplex PCR, the repertoire was profiled, and TCRdb retains in-frame clones only, with some absent. Found here are about 100,000 clones, almost 95% of them singletons; the top ten hold around 2.5%. Source: peripheral blood, taken in the first trimester of pregnancy. These receptors originate from a female donor with multiple sclerosis, enrolled in a pregnancy study.

This chain connects TRBV28 to TRBJ2-7, with a tentative D call TRBD2 (5 bases). Germline loops: CDR1 MDHEN, CDR2 SYDVKM. The V gene lost 0 bases and the J gene lost 2 bases, with 8 bases spanning the gap. The CDR3 runs 14 residues. CDR3 region: CASSLWRVPYEQYF. For the CDR3, the DNA is TGTGCCAGCAGTTTATGGAGGGTTCCCTACGAGCAGTACTTC.

The V gene is TRBV4-1, the J gene TRBJ1-3; D is unclear. Germline CDR1 MGHRA, CDR2 YSYEKL. The CDR3 loop spans 15 amino acids. Trimming shortened V by 0 bases and J by 2 bases, and 8 bases separated the two germline ends. CDR3 protein: CASSQEDGTGNTIYF. The DNA of the CDR3 is TGCGCCAGCAGCCAAGAAGACGGGACTGGAAACACCATATATTTT.